This T cell receptor beta chain was captured in a study of cytomegalovirus exposure and HLA in healthy donors. The study, taken as a whole, reports: A later analysis linked a missense variant in DCLRE1C to the trimming of TCR beta V and J genes.

The primer mix had 60 Vbeta and 13 Jbeta primers. Repertoires were generated with immunoSEQ multiplex PCR, while TCRdb's copy carries only in-frame clones and drops some. The table shows about 120,000 clones, with around four fifths occurring only once. Details on this clone: The antigen is undetermined.

V lost 2 bases, J lost 7 bases, and 8 bases lay in between. The germline V gene has CDR1 MNHEY and CDR2 SMNVEV (reference sequence). The CDR3 length is 12 residues. The rearrangement joins TRBV27 to TRBJ1-1; D ambiguous. This TCR was sampled from a middle-aged man in good health and CMV-seronegative. Sequenced: PBMCs. CDR3 amino acids: CASSLSGSEAFF. DNA for the CDR3: TGTGCCAGCAGTTTAAGTGGGAGTGAAGCTTTCTTT.